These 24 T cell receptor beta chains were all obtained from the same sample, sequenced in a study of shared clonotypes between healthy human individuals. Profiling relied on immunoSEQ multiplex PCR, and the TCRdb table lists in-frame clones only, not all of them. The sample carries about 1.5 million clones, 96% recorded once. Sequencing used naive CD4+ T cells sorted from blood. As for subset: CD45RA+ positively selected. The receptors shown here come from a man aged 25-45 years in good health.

For the CDR3, the DNA is TGTGCCAGCACCCGGGATAGAGGGCCCCTCGAGCAGTACTTC. This codes for CASTRDRGPLEQYF. The chain employs TRBV5-4 and TRBJ2-7, with D maybe TRBD2 (5 bases). The length of the CDR3 is 14 residues. CDR1 and CDR2 (germline): SGHNT, YYREEE (reference sequence). Trimming shortened V by 6 bases and J by 6 bases, and 19 bases separated the two germline ends.

The CDR3 DNA sequence: TGTGCCAGTACTCCTGCGGCGGGAGCCTACAATGAGCAGTTCTTC. Amino acids: CASTPAAGAYNEQFF. J is TRBJ2-1 and V is TRBV19; TRBD2 matches 7 bases. The CDR3 extends over 15 amino acids. V shed 7 bases and J 2 bases; nucleotides not matched to a gene: 8. Per the germline V gene, CDR1 is LNHDA and CDR2 is SQIVND (reference sequence).

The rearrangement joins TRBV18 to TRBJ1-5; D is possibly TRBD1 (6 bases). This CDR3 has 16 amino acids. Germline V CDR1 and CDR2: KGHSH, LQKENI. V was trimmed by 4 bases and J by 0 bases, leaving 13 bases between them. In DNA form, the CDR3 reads TGTGCCAGCTCACTCCTACAGGGAAATAGCAATCAGCCCCAGCATTTT. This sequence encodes CASSLLQGNSNQPQHF.

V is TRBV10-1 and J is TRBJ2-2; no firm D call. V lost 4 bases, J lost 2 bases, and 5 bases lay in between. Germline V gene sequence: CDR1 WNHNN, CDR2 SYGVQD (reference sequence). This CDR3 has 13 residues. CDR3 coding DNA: TGCGCCAGCAGTGTACAAAACACCGGGGAGCTGTTTTTT. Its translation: CASSVQNTGELFF.

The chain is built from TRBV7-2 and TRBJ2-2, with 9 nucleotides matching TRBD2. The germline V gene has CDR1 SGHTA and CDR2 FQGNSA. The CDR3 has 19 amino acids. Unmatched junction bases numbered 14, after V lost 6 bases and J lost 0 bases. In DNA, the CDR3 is TGTGCCAGCAGTCAATTTCCCGCGGGACTAGCAGCGAACACCGGGGAGCTGTTTTTT. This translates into CASSQFPAGLAANTGELFF. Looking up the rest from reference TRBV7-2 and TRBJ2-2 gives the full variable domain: GAGVSQSPSNKVTEKGKDVELRCDPISGHTALYWYRQSLGQGLEFLIYFQGNSAPDKSGLPSDRFSAERTGGSVSTLTIQRTQQEDSAVYLCASSQFPAGLAANTGELFFGEGSRLTVL.

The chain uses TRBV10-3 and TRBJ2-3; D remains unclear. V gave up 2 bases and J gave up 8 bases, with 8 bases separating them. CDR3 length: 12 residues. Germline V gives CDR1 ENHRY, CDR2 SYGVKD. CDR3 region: CAISEGRPTQYF. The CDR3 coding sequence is TGTGCCATCAGTGAGGGTAGGCCTACGCAGTATTTT.

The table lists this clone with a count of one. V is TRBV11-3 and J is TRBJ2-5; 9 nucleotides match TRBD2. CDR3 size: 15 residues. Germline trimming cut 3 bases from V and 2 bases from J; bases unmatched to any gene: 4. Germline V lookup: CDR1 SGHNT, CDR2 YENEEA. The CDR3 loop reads CASSLTSGVQETQYF. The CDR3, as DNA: TGTGCCAGCAGCTTGACTAGCGGAGTTCAAGAGACCCAGTACTTC.

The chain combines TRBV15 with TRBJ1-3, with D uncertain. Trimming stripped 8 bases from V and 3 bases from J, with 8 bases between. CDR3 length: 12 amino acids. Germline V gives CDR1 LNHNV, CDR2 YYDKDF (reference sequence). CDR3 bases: TGTGCCACCGGCCCAATTGGAAACACCATATATTTT. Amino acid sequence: CATGPIGNTIYF.

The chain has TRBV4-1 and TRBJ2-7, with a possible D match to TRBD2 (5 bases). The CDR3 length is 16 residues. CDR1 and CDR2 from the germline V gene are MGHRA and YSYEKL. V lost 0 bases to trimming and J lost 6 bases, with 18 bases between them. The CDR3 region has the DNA TGCGCCAGCAGCCAAGAAGTCGAGGCTAGCTTGGGCGAGCAGTACTTC. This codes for CASSQEVEASLGEQYF.

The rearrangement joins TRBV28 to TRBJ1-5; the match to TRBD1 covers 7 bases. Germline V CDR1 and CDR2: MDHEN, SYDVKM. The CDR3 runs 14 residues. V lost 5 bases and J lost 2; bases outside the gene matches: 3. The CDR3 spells CASSVTGGNQPQHF. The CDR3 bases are TGTGCCAGCAGTGTAACAGGGGGCAATCAGCCCCAGCATTTT.

This CDR3 is CATSRDLGRHEQYF. In DNA, the CDR3 is TGTGCCACCAGCAGAGATTTGGGGAGGCACGAGCAGTACTTC. V gene TRBV15 combines with J gene TRBJ2-7; a weak D match, TRBD2 (6 bases). V lost 0 bases and J 5 bases, leaving 11 bases between the germline ends. The CDR3 length is 14 residues. Germline lookup yields CDR1 LNHNV and CDR2 YYDKDF (reference sequence).

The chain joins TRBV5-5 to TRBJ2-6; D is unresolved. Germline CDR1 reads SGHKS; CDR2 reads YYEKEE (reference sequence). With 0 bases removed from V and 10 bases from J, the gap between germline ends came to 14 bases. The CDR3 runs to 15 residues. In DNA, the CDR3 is TGTGCCAGCAGCTTGGCGTCTCAGGCCGTTAACGTCCTGACTTTC. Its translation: CASSLASQAVNVLTF.

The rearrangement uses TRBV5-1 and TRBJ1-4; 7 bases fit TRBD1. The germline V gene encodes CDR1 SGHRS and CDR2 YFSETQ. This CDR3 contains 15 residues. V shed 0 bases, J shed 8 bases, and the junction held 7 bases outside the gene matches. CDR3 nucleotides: TGCGCCAGCAGCTTGGTACCGGGACAGACAGAAAAACTGTTTTTT. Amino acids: CASSLVPGQTEKLFF.

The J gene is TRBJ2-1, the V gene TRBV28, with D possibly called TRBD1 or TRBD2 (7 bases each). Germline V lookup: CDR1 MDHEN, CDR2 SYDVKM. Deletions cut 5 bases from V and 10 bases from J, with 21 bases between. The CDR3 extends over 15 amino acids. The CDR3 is CASSPGTVGRGEQFF. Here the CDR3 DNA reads TGTGCCAGCAGTCCGGGGACAGTGGGGCGGGGGGAGCAGTTCTTC.

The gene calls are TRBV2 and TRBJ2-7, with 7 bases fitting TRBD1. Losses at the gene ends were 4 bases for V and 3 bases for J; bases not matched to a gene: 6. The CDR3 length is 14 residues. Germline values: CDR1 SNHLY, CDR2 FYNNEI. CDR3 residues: CASSGGTEVYEQYF. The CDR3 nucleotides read TGTGCCAGCAGTGGGGGGACAGAGGTCTACGAGCAGTACTTC.

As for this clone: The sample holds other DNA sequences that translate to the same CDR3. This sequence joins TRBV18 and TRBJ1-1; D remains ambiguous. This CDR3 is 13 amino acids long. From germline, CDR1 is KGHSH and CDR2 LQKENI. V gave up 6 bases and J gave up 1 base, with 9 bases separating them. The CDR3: CASSPQRNTEAFF. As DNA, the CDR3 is TGTGCCAGCTCCCCTCAGAGGAACACTGAAGCTTTCTTT.

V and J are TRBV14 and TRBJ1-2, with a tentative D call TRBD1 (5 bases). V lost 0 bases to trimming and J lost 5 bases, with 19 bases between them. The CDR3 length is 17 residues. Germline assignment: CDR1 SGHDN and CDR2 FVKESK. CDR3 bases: TGTGCCAGCAGCCAAGATGGGTGGGGCAGGGCCAAATATGGCTACACCTTC. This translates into CASSQDGWGRAKYGYTF.

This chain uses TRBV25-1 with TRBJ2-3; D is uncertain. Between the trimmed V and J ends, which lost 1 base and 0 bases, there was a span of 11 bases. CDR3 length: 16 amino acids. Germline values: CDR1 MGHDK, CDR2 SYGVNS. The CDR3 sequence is CASSESVLRSTDTQYF. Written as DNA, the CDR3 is TGTGCCAGCAGTGAATCTGTACTTCGGAGCACAGATACGCAGTATTTT.

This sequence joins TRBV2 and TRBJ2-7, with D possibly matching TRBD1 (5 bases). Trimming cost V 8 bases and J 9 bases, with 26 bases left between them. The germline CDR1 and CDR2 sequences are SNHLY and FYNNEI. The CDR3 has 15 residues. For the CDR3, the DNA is TGTGCCAGCCCCCCCCTCGGGCTACCTCTAGGGGTGCAGTACTTC. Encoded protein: CASPPLGLPLGVQYF.

This CDR3 is CATSRDRDFLDPEAFF. DNA for the CDR3: TGTGCCACCAGCAGAGATCGCGACTTCCTTGATCCTGAAGCTTTCTTT. The chain recombines TRBV15 with TRBJ1-1, with unresolved D. Germline CDR1 LNHNV, CDR2 YYDKDF (reference sequence). V was clipped by 0 bases and J by 6 bases, with 17 bases between them. The CDR3 totals 16 residues.

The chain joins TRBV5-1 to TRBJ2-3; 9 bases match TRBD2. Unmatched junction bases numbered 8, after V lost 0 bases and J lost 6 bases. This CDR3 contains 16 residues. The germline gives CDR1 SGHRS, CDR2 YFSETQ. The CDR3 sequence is CASSLEGSGRVDTQYF. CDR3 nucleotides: TGCGCCAGCAGCTTGGAGGGTAGCGGGAGAGTCGATACGCAGTATTTT.

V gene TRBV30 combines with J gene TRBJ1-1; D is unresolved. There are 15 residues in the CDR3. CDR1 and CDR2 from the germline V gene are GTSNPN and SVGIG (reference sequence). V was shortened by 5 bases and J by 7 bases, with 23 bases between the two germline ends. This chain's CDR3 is CAWSLTLGVFVEAFF. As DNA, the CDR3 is TGTGCCTGGTCACTCACACTAGGAGTCTTCGTTGAAGCTTTCTTT.

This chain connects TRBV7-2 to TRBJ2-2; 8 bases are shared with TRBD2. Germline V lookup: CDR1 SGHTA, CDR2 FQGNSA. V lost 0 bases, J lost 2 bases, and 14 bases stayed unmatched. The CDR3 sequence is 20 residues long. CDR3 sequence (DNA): TGTGCCAGCAGCTTAGCATATAGCGGGGAGGTTCCCCCAAACACCGGGGAGCTGTTTTTT. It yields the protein CASSLAYSGEVPPNTGELFF. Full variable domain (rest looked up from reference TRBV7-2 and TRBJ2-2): GAGVSQSPSNKVTEKGKDVELRCDPISGHTALYWYRQSLGQGLEFLIYFQGNSAPDKSGLPSDRFSAERTGGSVSTLTIQRTQQEDSAVYLCASSLAYSGEVPPNTGELFFGEGSRLTVL.

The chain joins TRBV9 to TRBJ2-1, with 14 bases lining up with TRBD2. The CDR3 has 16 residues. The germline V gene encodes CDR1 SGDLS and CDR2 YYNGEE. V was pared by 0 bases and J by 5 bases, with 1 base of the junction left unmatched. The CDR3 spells CASSVGLAGGNNEQFF. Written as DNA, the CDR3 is TGTGCCAGCAGCGTAGGACTAGCGGGAGGGAACAATGAGCAGTTCTTC.